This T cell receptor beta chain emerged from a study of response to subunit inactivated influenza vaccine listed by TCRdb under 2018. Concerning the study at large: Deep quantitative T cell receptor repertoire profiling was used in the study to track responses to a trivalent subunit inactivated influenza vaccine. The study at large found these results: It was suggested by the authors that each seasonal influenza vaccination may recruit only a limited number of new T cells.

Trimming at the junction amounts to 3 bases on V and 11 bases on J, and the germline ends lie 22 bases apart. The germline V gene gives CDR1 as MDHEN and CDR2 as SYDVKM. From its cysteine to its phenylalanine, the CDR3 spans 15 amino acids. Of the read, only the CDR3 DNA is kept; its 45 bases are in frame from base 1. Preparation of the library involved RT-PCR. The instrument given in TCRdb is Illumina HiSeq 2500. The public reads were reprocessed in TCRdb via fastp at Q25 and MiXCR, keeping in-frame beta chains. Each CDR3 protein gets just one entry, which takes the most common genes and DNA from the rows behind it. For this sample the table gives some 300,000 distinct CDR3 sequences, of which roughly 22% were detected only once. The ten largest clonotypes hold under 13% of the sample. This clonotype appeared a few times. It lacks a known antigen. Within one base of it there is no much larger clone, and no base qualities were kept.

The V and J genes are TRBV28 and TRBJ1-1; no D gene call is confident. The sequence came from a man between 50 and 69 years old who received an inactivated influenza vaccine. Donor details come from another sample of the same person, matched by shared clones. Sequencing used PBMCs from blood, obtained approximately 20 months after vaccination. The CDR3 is CASSFRPSAYSRAFF. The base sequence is TGTGCCAGCAGTTTTAGACCCTCGGCGTACAGTAGGGCTTTCTTT.